This entry lists 28 T cell receptor beta chains sequenced from one sample in a study of spatial heterogeneity in lung cancer. Indicated time point: blood at routine non-recurrence follow-up after resection. TCRdb reprocessed the 5' RACE reads via MiXCR and lists one record per CDR3 protein. Found here are 42,000 or so distinct CDR3 sequences, approximately 10% of them singletons; the top ten hold approximately 17%. This sample comprised PBMCs, obtained at follow-up. The source of these receptors is a female donor with early-stage non-small cell lung cancer.

Many counts were recorded for this clonotype. The V gene is TRBV7-8, the J gene TRBJ2-1; D unresolved. Germline CDR1 is SGHVS and CDR2 is FQNEAQ. The CDR3 has 13 amino acids. V lost 6 bases and J 8 bases, leaving 14 bases between the germline ends. The CDR3 coding sequence is TGTGCCAGCAGATTGATAGTTCGCGATGAGCAGTTCTTC. It codes for CASRLIVRDEQFF.

V gene TRBV20-1 combines with J gene TRBJ2-7; D is undetermined. Trimming removed 3 bases from V and 2 bases from J, with 5 bases in between. Germline V gives CDR1 DFQATT, CDR2 SNEGSKA (reference sequence). CDR3 length: 11 residues. CDR3 protein: CSASKTYEQYF. DNA for the CDR3: TGCAGTGCTAGTAAGACCTACGAGCAGTACTTC.

This clonotype was recorded a few times. CDR3 sequence reads: CASSQDSYEQYF. CDR3 sequence (DNA): TGTGCCAGCAGCCAAGATTCCTACGAGCAGTACTTC. The chain couples TRBV14 to TRBJ2-7; D gene unclear. This CDR3 comprises 12 residues. Trimming took 0 bases from V and 1 from J, leaving 1 base between them. The germline V gene has CDR1 SGHDN and CDR2 FVKESK. The variable domain in full, completed from reference TRBV14 and TRBJ2-7, reads EAGVTQFPSHSVIEKGQTVTLRCDPISGHDNLYWYRRVMGKEIKFLLHFVKESKQDESGMPNNRFLAERTGGTYSTLKVQPAELEDSGVYFCASSQDSYEQYFGPGTRLTVT.

The V call is TRBV28, the J call TRBJ2-2; D call uncertain. V was cut by 5 bases and J by 0 bases, with 4 bases left in between. The germline gives CDR1 MDHEN, CDR2 SYDVKM. The CDR3 is 13 amino acids. CDR3 protein: CASSLSNTGELFF. Written as DNA, the CDR3 is TGTGCCAGCAGTCTTTCGAACACCGGGGAGCTGTTTTTT. Full variable domain (remainder filled in from reference TRBV28 and TRBJ2-2): DVKVTQSSRYLVKRTGEKVFLECVQDMDHENMFWYRQDPGLGLRLIYFSYDVKMKEKGDIPEGYSVSREKKERFSLILESASTNQTSMYLCASSLSNTGELFFGEGSRLTVL.

This chain uses TRBV12-3 or TRBV12-4 with TRBJ2-1; 11 bases match TRBD2. This CDR3 has 17 residues. V shed 5 bases, J shed 5 bases, and the junction held 11 bases outside the gene matches. The CDR3 region is CASSTTARTSGHNEQFF. As DNA, the CDR3 is TGTGCCAGCAGTACCACCGCCCGGACTAGCGGGCACAATGAGCAGTTCTTC.

This clonotype was counted many times. V and J are TRBV6-5 and TRBJ2-3; 7 positions agree with TRBD1. Unmatched junction bases numbered 10, after V lost 8 bases and J lost 2 bases. Germline assignment: CDR1 MNHEY and CDR2 SVGAGI. The CDR3 sequence is 15 residues long. The CDR3 DNA is TGTGCCAGCGGGACAGCACCAGAGTCCACAGATACGCAGTATTTT. Protein sequence: CASGTAPESTDTQYF.

This chain connects TRBV12-3 or TRBV12-4 to TRBJ1-2, with D tentatively TRBD1 (5 bases). This CDR3 is built from 12 residues. V was pared by 2 bases and J by 5 bases, with 6 bases between. CDR3 sequence reads: CASSLRQYGYTF. CDR3 sequence (DNA): TGTGCCAGCAGTTTACGACAGTATGGCTACACCTTC.

This clonotype has ten or more counts. The gene calls are TRBV11-2 and TRBJ2-5; 12 bases agree with TRBD1. V was pared by 0 bases and J by 5 bases, with 4 bases of the junction left unmatched. CDR1 and CDR2 from the germline V gene are SGHAT and FQNNGV. The CDR3 loop spans 16 amino acids. As DNA, the CDR3 is TGTGCCAGCAGCTTAGAGGGGACAGGGGGCTCGGAGACCCAGTACTTC. Protein sequence: CASSLEGTGGSETQYF.

This clonotype was seen at least ten times. The rearrangement links TRBV19 to TRBJ2-7, with 11 positions matching TRBD1. CDR1 and CDR2 from the germline V gene are LNHDA and SQIVND (reference sequence). The V and J ends lost 6 bases and 5 bases, in that order; junction bases with no gene match: 9. The CDR3 spans 15 residues. The DNA of the CDR3 is TGTGCCAGTAGATTCGCGGGACAGGGGGACCACGAGCAGTACTTC. Its protein is CASRFAGQGDHEQYF.

The sample holds many counts of this clonotype. The chain combines TRBV28 with TRBJ2-7, with 9 bases identical to TRBD1. Germline trimming cut 6 bases from V and 2 bases from J; bases unmatched to any gene: 5. This CDR3 contains 14 residues. From germline, CDR1 is MDHEN and CDR2 SYDVKM. The DNA for the CDR3 is TGTGCCAGCAGGTCGGGACAGGGAACCTACGAGCAGTACTTC. It specifies CASRSGQGTYEQYF.

This clonotype was picked up many times. The chain carries TRBV2 and TRBJ2-7; 9 bases map to TRBD1. Germline trimming cut 9 bases from V and 0 bases from J; bases unmatched to any gene: 12. The CDR3 loop spans 16 amino acids. The germline V gene encodes CDR1 SNHLY and CDR2 FYNNEI. The CDR3 DNA reads TGTGCCAGTCGTTTTCCGGGACAGGGAAGCTCCTACGAGCAGTACTTC. Its translation: CASRFPGQGSSYEQYF.

The gene calls are TRBV27 and TRBJ1-2; D is ambiguous. Germline lookup yields CDR1 MNHEY and CDR2 SMNVEV (reference sequence). V lost 7 bases and J 4 bases, leaving 13 bases between the germline ends. This CDR3 is 13 amino acids long. The CDR3 region has the DNA TGTGCCAGCACCCCGGCCCCCCGCTATGGCTACACCTTC. This codes for CASTPAPRYGYTF.

This clonotype was observed a few times. The genes are TRBV7-9 and TRBJ1-6; TRBD1 matches at 8 bases. This CDR3 has 16 amino acids. Germline CDR1 SEHNR, CDR2 FQNEAQ (reference sequence). V lost 2 bases and J lost 6; bases outside the gene matches: 6. CDR3 coding DNA: TGTGCCAGCAGCTTATCGACAGGGGAGAGTAATTCACCCCTCCACTTT. Translated: CASSLSTGESNSPLHF.

This rearrangement joins TRBV11-2 to TRBJ2-7; D gene uncertain. The germline V and J ends were trimmed by 3 bases and 1 base, with 7 bases remaining between them. The CDR3 is made up of 13 amino acids. Germline CDR1 is SGHAT and CDR2 is FQNNGV. CDR3 in amino acids: CASSLAFSYEQYF. The CDR3, as DNA: TGTGCCAGCAGCTTGGCTTTTTCCTACGAGCAGTACTTC.

This clonotype turned up a few times. The rearrangement joins TRBV28 to TRBJ2-6; no reliable D call. The CDR3 length is 16 residues. Trimming shortened V by 6 bases and J by 0 bases, and 12 bases separated the two germline ends. The V gene's germline CDR1 is MDHEN and CDR2 SYDVKM. CDR3 residues: CASSLGSVSGANVLTF. The CDR3 DNA is TGTGCCAGCAGCCTGGGGTCTGTCTCTGGGGCCAACGTCCTGACTTTC.

At least ten counts were recorded for this clonotype. The chain uses TRBV4-3 and TRBJ2-2, with D unresolved. The CDR3 is 16 amino acids. The germline CDR1 and CDR2 sequences are LGHNA and YSLEER. V was clipped by 0 bases and J by 6 bases, with 14 bases between them. As DNA, the CDR3 is TGCGCCAGCAGCCAAGAATCTAGATTGTGGGCCGGGGAGCTGTTTTTT. Amino acid sequence: CASSQESRLWAGELFF.

This clonotype was found many times. This rearrangement joins TRBV5-1 to TRBJ2-3, with 9 bases that match TRBD1. The germline V gene has CDR1 SGHRS and CDR2 YFSETQ. V shed 3 bases and J 3 bases; nucleotides not matched to a gene: 5. The CDR3 totals 15 residues. The CDR3 protein is CASSSQGAETDTQYF. The CDR3, as DNA: TGCGCCAGCAGCTCACAGGGGGCAGAGACAGATACGCAGTATTTT.

The rearrangement links TRBV3-1 to TRBJ1-2; weak D call: TRBD1 (6 bases). Germline CDR1 LGHDT, CDR2 YNNKEL (reference sequence). This CDR3 has 13 amino acids. V was pared by 6 bases and J by 3 bases, with 11 bases between. The CDR3: CASRQGSDYGYTF. The CDR3 coding sequence is TGTGCCAGCAGACAGGGTAGTGACTATGGCTACACCTTC.

V gene TRBV14 combines with J gene TRBJ2-6; a possible D gene is TRBD2 (5 bases). Trimming pared 4 bases from V and 3 bases from J, leaving 10 bases between. Looked up from germline, CDR1 is SGHDN and CDR2 is FVKESK. The CDR3 is made up of 15 amino acids. The CDR3 loop reads CASSPVGIGANVLTF. The DNA of the CDR3 is TGTGCCAGCAGCCCCGTCGGGATTGGGGCCAACGTCCTGACTTTC.

At least ten counts were recorded for this clonotype. The chain couples TRBV27 to TRBJ2-7, with a tentative D call TRBD2 (5 bases). Germline CDR1 reads MNHEY; CDR2 reads SMNVEV (reference sequence). The V and J ends lost 8 bases and 6 bases respectively, with 14 bases between them. The CDR3 consists of 12 residues. The CDR3: CASSPTRVEQYF. The CDR3 DNA is TGTGCCAGCTCCCCAACGAGGGTCGAGCAGTACTTC.

This rearrangement joins TRBV27 to TRBJ1-1; D not certain. Trimming took 2 bases from V and 4 from J, leaving 11 bases between them. Germline CDR1 and CDR2: MNHEY and SMNVEV (reference sequence). The CDR3 length is 14 residues. CDR3 nucleotide sequence: TGTGCCAGCAGTTTAAAGGGAGTGGGCACTGAAGCTTTCTTT. The encoded protein is CASSLKGVGTEAFF.

This clonotype occurred a few times. The chain couples TRBV11-2 to TRBJ2-2; the D gene is possibly TRBD2 (5 bases). Germline assignment: CDR1 SGHAT and CDR2 FQNNGV. The CDR3 is made up of 16 amino acids. V was clipped by 1 base and J by 6 bases, with 15 bases between them. CDR3 residues: CASSLASSTGSGELFF. The DNA for the CDR3 is TGTGCCAGCAGCTTAGCCAGCTCGACGGGGTCCGGGGAGCTGTTTTTT.

This clonotype was observed at least ten times. This chain joins TRBV5-1 and TRBJ2-2; 10 positions agree with TRBD1. CDR1 is SGHRS and CDR2 is YFSETQ in the germline V gene. The CDR3 extends over 16 amino acids. V gave up 1 base and J gave up 6 bases; unmatched junction bases: 6. CDR3 amino acids: CASSLRQGASSGELFF. The CDR3 DNA reads as TGCGCCAGCAGCTTGCGACAGGGGGCGTCATCCGGGGAGCTGTTTTTT.

There are a few counts of this clonotype. The chain is built from TRBV28 and TRBJ1-6; the D gene is possibly TRBD1 (6 bases). Germline V lookup: CDR1 MDHEN, CDR2 SYDVKM. Trimming took off 6 bases at V and 9 bases at J, with 21 bases between the two ends. This CDR3 region has 16 residues. The DNA for the CDR3 is TGTGCCAGCAGCTCCCTCAGGGGCGCCTCGGGTTCACCCCTCCACTTT. It codes for CASSSLRGASGSPLHF.

This clonotype appeared a few times. This chain uses TRBV19 with TRBJ1-5; D may be TRBD1 (6 bases). CDR1 and CDR2 from the germline V gene are LNHDA and SQIVND (reference sequence). V was cut by 3 bases and J by 2 bases, with 8 bases left in between. The CDR3 runs 14 residues. The CDR3 DNA reads as TGTGCCAGTAGTATGGGGGCGGGCAATCAGCCCCAGCATTTT. This sequence encodes CASSMGAGNQPQHF.

The sample holds a few counts of this clonotype. This chain joins TRBV28 and TRBJ2-5, with D unresolved. CDR3 length equals 14 residues. Per the germline V gene, CDR1 is MDHEN and CDR2 is SYDVKM. V was pared by 3 bases and J by 2 bases, with 10 bases between. The CDR3: CASSFQRLQETQYF. CDR3 sequence (DNA): TGTGCCAGCAGTTTCCAGAGACTTCAAGAGACCCAGTACTTC.

This clonotype has a count of ten or more. The V gene is TRBV29-1, the J gene TRBJ1-3; weak D call: TRBD1 (5 bases). V was clipped by 7 bases and J by 2 bases, with 12 bases between them. This CDR3 is 13 amino acids long. Germline lookup yields CDR1 SQVTM and CDR2 ANQGSEA. The CDR3 DNA follows: TGCAGCGGACACGGACAAACTGGAAACACCATATATTTT. This translates into CSGHGQTGNTIYF.

In this sample, this clonotype turned up many times. The rearrangement links TRBV7-3 to TRBJ1-1; maybe TRBD1 (5 bases). CDR1 is SGHTA and CDR2 is FQGTGA in the germline V gene. V was trimmed by 3 bases and J by 7 bases, leaving 12 bases between them. The CDR3 is made up of 13 amino acids. The CDR3, as DNA: TGTGCCAGCAGCTTTAAGCGGGGGAATGAAGCTTTCTTT. Its protein is CASSFKRGNEAFF.